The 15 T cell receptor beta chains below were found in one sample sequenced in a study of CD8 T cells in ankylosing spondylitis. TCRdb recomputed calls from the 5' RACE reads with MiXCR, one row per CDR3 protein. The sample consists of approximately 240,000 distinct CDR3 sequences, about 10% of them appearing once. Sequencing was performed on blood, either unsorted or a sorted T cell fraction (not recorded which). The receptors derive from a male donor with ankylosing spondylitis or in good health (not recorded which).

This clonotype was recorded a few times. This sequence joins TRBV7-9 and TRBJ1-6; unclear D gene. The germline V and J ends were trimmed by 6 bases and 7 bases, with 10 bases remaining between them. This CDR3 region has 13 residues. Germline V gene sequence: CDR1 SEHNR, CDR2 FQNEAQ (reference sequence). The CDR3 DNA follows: TGTGCCAGCAGACCCCCGGGGAATTCACCCCTCCACTTT. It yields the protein CASRPPGNSPLHF.

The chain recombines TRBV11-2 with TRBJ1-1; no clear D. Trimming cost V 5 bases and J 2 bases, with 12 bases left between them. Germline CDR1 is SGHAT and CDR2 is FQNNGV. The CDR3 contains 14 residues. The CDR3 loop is CASSAFLCNTEAFF. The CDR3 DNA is TGTGCCAGCAGCGCATTCTTGTGTAACACTGAAGCTTTCTTT.

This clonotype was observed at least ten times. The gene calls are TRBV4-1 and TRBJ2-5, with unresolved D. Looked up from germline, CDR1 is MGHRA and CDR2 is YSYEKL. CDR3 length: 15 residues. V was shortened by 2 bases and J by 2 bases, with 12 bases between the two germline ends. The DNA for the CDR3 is TGCGCCAGCAGCCAACAGGCAGTACTTCAAGAGACCCAGTACTTC. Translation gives CASSQQAVLQETQYF.

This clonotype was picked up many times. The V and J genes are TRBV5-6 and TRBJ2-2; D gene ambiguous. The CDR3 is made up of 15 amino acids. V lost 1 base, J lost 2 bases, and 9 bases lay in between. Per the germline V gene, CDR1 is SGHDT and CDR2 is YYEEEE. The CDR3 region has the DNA TGTGCCAGCAGCTTGCGCCAGACTAACACCGGGGAGCTGTTTTTT. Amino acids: CASSLRQTNTGELFF.

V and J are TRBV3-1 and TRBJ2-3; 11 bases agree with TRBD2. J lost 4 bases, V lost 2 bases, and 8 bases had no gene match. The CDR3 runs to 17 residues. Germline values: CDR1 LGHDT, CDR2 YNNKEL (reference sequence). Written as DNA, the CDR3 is TGTGCCAGCAGCCAAAGGCTGGTTAGCGGGGGGGCAGATACGCAGTATTTT. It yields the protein CASSQRLVSGGADTQYF.

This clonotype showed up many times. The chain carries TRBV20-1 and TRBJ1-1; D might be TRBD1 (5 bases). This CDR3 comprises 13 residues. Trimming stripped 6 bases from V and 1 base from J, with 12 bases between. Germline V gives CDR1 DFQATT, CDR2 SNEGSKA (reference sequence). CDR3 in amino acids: CSARPTGNTEAFF. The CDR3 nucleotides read TGCAGTGCCCGACCCACAGGGAACACTGAAGCTTTCTTT.

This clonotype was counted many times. CDR3 DNA sequence: TGTGCCAGCAAGATTCTAGCGGCTGACTCCTACGAGCAGTACTTC. This sequence encodes CASKILAADSYEQYF. The chain carries TRBV2 and TRBJ2-7; 7 bases line up with TRBD2. This CDR3 spans 15 amino acids. The germline V gene encodes CDR1 SNHLY and CDR2 FYNNEI. V dropped 7 bases and J dropped 0; count of bases not matched to a gene: 9.

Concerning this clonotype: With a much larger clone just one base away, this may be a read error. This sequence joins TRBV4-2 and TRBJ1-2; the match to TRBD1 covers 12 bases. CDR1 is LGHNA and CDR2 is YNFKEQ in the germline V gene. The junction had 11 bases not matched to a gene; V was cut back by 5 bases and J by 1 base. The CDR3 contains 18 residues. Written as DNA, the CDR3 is TGTGCCAGCAGCACGCCGGGACAGGGGGCCGGTGTTAACTATGGCTACACCTTC. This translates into CASSTPGQGAGVNYGYTF.

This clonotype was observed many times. CDR3 sequence: CASSSSAGTPGEQYF. CDR3 DNA sequence: TGCGCCAGCAGCAGCTCAGCGGGGACACCTGGGGAGCAGTACTTC. This rearrangement joins TRBV5-1 to TRBJ2-7, with a possible D match to TRBD2 (7 bases). V was shortened by 4 bases and J by 7 bases, with 21 bases between the two germline ends. The CDR3 loop spans 15 amino acids. The germline CDR1 and CDR2 sequences are SGHRS and YFSETQ.

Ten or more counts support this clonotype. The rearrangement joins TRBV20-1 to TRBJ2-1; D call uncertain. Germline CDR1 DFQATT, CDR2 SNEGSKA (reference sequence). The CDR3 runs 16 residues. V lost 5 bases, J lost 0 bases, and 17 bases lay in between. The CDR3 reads CSAERPAASSYNEQFF. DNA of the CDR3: TGCAGTGCTGAGAGGCCGGCAGCGAGCTCCTACAATGAGCAGTTCTTC.

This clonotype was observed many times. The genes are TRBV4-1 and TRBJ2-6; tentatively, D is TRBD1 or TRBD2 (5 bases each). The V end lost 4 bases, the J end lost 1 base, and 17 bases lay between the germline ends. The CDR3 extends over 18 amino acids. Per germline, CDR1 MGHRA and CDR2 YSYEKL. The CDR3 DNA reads TGCGCCAGCAGCCCCGGAGGCAGGGCTAAATCTGGGGCCAACGTCCTGACTTTC. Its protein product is CASSPGGRAKSGANVLTF.

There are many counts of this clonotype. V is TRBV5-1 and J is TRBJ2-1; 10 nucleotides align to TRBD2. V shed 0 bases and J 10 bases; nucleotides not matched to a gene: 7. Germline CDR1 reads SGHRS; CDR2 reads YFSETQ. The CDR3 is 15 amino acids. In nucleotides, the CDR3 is TGCGCCAGCAGCTTGGCTAGCGGGAGTGTCCAGGAGCAGTTCTTC. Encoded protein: CASSLASGSVQEQFF.

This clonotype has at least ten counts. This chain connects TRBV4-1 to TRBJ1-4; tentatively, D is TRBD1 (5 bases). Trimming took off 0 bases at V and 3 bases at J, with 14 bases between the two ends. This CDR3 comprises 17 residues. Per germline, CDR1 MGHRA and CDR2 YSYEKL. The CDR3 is CASSQERTRTSNEKLFF. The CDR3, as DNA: TGCGCCAGCAGCCAAGAAAGGACAAGGACTTCTAATGAAAAACTGTTTTTT.

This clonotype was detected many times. The CDR3 DNA sequence: TGTGCCAGCAGTGATAGGGCTAGCGAAGGAGATACGCAGTATTTT. Translated: CASSDRASEGDTQYF. This chain joins TRBV6-4 and TRBJ2-3; D is possibly TRBD2 (6 bases). Looked up from germline, CDR1 is MRHNA and CDR2 is SNTAGT. The length of the CDR3 is 15 residues. Trimming pared 3 bases from V and 5 bases from J, leaving 15 bases between.

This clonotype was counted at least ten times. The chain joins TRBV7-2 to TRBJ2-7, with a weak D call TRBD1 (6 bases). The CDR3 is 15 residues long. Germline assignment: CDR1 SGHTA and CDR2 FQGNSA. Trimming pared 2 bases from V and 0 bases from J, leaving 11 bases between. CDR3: CASSLRAGDSYEQYF. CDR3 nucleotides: TGTGCCAGCAGCTTACGAGCAGGGGACTCCTACGAGCAGTACTTC.